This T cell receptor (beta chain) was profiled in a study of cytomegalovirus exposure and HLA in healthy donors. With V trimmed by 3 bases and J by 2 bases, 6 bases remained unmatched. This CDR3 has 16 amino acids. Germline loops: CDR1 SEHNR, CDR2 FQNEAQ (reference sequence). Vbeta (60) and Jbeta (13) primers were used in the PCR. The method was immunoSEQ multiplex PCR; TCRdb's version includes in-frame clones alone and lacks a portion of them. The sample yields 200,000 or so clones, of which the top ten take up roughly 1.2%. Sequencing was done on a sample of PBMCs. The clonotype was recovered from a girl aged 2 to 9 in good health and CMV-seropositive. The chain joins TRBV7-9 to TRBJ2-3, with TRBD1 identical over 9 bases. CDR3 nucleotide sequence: TGTGCCAGCAGCTTCTACAGGGGGCAAGTCACAGATACGCAGTATTTT. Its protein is CASSFYRGQVTDTQYF.